This is a list of T cell receptor beta chains from one sample in a study of blood T cell repertoires in COVID-19. Repertoires were generated with immunoSEQ multiplex PCR, while TCRdb's copy carries only in-frame clones and drops some. The sample has tens of thousands of clones, under 85% seen once. Input material: peripheral blood. Receptor source: a human donor in a cohort sampled during active COVID-19. Both conserved end residues are part of each CDR3. A D gene is named only where the DNA matches it firmly. For some rows the clone size is stated as once, few or many, or as a class when expanded; others skip it.

>TRBJ2-7|NA|TRBV5-5|15|NA
CASRWGGSSSYEQYF
TGTGCCAGCAGATGGGGGGGCTCGAGCTCCTACGAGCAGTACTTC
>TRBJ2-2|NA|TRBV4-1|13|NA
CASSQADTGELFF
TGCGCCAGCAGCCAAGCCGACACCGGGGAGCTGTTTTTT
>TRBJ1-5|NA|TRBV7-6|15|TRBD1
CASGTGGEGEQPQHF
TGTGCCAGCGGGACAGGGGGCGAGGGGGAACAGCCCCAGCATTTT
>TRBJ2-2|once|TRBV10-2|13|NA
CASSGQPTGELFF
TGCGCCAGCAGTGGACAGCCCACCGGGGAGCTGTTTTTT
>TRBJ2-3|NA|TRBV28|14|TRBD1
CASSPDRGDDTQYF
TGTGCCAGCAGCCCGGACAGGGGGGATGATACGCAGTATTTT
>TRBJ2-3|NA|TRBV4-1|16|NA
CASSITSGRLFDTQYF
TGCGCCAGCAGCATTACTAGTGGAAGGCTTTTCGATACGCAGTATTTT
>TRBJ2-7|once|TRBV4-3|17|TRBD2
CASSQDRLAGGPAEQYF
TGCGCCAGCAGCCAAGATCGACTAGCGGGGGGGCCTGCCGAGCAGTACTTC
>TRBJ2-7|NA|TRBV7-8|16|TRBD1
CASSLRQGAGSYEQYF
TGTGCCAGCAGCCTCCGACAGGGGGCAGGATCCTACGAGCAGTACTTC
>TRBJ1-4|NA|TRBV28|15|NA
CASSSGGLPEEKLFF
TGTGCCAGCAGTTCCGGAGGCCTGCCCGAGGAAAAACTGTTTTTT
>TRBJ1-1|NA|TRBV19|15|NA
CASSIDGGMNTEAFF
TGTGCCAGTAGTATAGACGGTGGTATGAACACTGAAGCTTTCTTT
>TRBJ1-1|NA|TRBV6-1|13|NA
CASSEWGRAEAFF
TGTGCCAGCAGTGAATGGGGCAGAGCTGAAGCTTTCTTT
>TRBJ2-3|NA|TRBV28|15|NA
CASSFAIRRVDTQYF
TGTGCCAGCAGTTTCGCCATCCGTAGAGTGGATACGCAGTATTTT
>TRBJ2-1|NA|TRBV5-6|12|NA
CASSLKANEQFF
TGTGCCAGCAGCTTGAAAGCCAATGAGCAGTTCTTC
>TRBJ1-6|NA|TRBV25-1|14|TRBD1
CASSHAGGNSPLHF
TGTGCCAGCAGTCACGCAGGGGGAAATTCACCCCTCCACTTT
>TRBJ2-1|NA|TRBV6-4|18|TRBD2
CASSVLAGVSSGSGEQFF
TGTGCCAGCAGTGTCCTAGCGGGAGTATCATCGGGGAGCGGTGAGCAGTTCTTC
>TRBJ2-2|NA|TRBV10-3|16|TRBD2
CAIKATSGGLTGELFF
TGTGCCATCAAGGCGACTAGCGGGGGACTCACCGGGGAGCTGTTTTTT
>TRBJ1-2|NA|TRBV27|14|NA
CASRPGQDGYGYTF
TGTGCCAGCAGGCCGGGACAAGACGGCTATGGCTACACCTTC